The present TCR beta chain was sequenced within a study of CD8+ T cells in alopecia areata. Whole-study results and caveats: Many expanded lesional clones remained in scalp and blood on tofacitinib.

A note on this clone: Its antigen is still unknown.

In each case, RNA was isolated and then reverse transcribed into cDNA as the sequencing template. Method: immunoSEQ multiplex PCR; TCRdb's copy keeps in-frame clones and lacks some. The sample contains about 200,000 clones, less than 45% of which appear only once. Treatment described: oral pan-JAK inhibitor, 5-10 mg twice daily. V was pared by 2 bases and J by 1 base, with 10 bases between. This CDR3 spans 14 amino acids. Germline CDR1 is SGHRS and CDR2 is YFSETQ. The material was CD4+ T cells sorted from blood, obtained around week 31, from a patient treated with tofacitinib. This receptor was obtained from a human donor with alopecia areata. The chain is built from TRBV5-1 and TRBJ2-7; D is perhaps TRBD2 (5 bases). CDR3 amino acids: CASSLGSPSYEQYF. In DNA, the CDR3 is TGCGCCAGCAGCTTAGGGAGCCCATCCTACGAGCAGTACTTC.